Each of the 30 T cell receptor beta chains below was sequenced from the same sample in a study of OX40 agonist ivuxolimab in advanced cancers. The repertoire was sequenced with immunoSEQ multiplex PCR; TCRdb's copy has only in-frame clones and lacks some. Of approximately 30,000 clones listed, more than 70% are singletons. Sequenced material: CD4+ or CD8+ T cells sorted from blood, taken in a trial of the OX40 agonist ivuxolimab. These receptor sequences come from an adult with an advanced solid tumor such as melanoma, head and neck, liver or kidney cancer.

CDR3 bases: TGCGCCAGCAGCTTTATGAACACTGAAGCTTTCTTT. It specifies CASSFMNTEAFF. The rearrangement links TRBV5-1 to TRBJ1-1; unclear D gene. There are 12 residues in the CDR3. The V gene lost 2 bases and the J gene lost 0 bases, with 2 bases spanning the gap. Germline CDR1 SGHRS, CDR2 YFSETQ.

This clone was seen a single time. V gene TRBV14 combines with J gene TRBJ1-2; D possibly corresponds to TRBD1 (5 bases). The V and J ends lost 8 bases and 6 bases respectively, with 13 bases between them. The CDR3 covers 12 residues. Germline V gene lookup returns CDR1 SGHDN and CDR2 FVKESK. The CDR3 region is CASSWGKHGYTF. The CDR3 DNA sequence: TGTGCCAGCTCTTGGGGGAAGCATGGCTACACCTTC.

The chain couples TRBV7-7 to TRBJ2-2, with TRBD2 as a possible D gene (6 bases). The germline V gene has CDR1 SSHAT and CDR2 FNYEAQ (reference sequence). The CDR3 is made up of 14 amino acids. Trimming removed 4 bases from V and 2 bases from J, with 8 bases in between. In DNA, the CDR3 is TGTGCCAGCAGCTCGGGACTTAACACCGGGGAGCTGTTTTTT. It encodes CASSSGLNTGELFF.

The V and J genes are TRBV4-3 and TRBJ1-3; 7 bases agree with TRBD1. The CDR3 has 16 residues. V was clipped by 0 bases and J by 9 bases; unmatched bases: 11. Germline CDR1 and CDR2: LGHNA and YSLEER. CDR3 nucleotide sequence: TGCGCCAGCAGCCAAGAGTGGCTGGCTACAGGGGCCACCATATATTTT. It translates to CASSQEWLATGATIYF.

The chain couples TRBV15 to TRBJ2-7; a weak D match, TRBD1 (6 bases). Trimming removed 1 base at V and 3 bases at J, with 13 bases between. The germline V gene encodes CDR1 LNHNV and CDR2 YYDKDF (reference sequence). This CDR3 is 15 amino acids long. CDR3 protein: CATSRGSGVNYEQYF. CDR3 nucleotides: TGTGCCACCAGCAGAGGATCAGGGGTGAACTACGAGCAGTACTTC.

This rearrangement joins TRBV7-9 to TRBJ2-3, with 10 bases aligning to TRBD2. The V gene end was trimmed by 4 bases and the J gene end by 7 bases; junction bases not matched to a gene: 14. Germline loops: CDR1 SEHNR, CDR2 FQNEAQ (reference sequence). This CDR3 has 17 amino acids. The CDR3 sequence is CASSSPPPAGGPNTQYF. As DNA, the CDR3 is TGTGCCAGCAGCTCCCCGCCCCCAGCGGGGGGGCCTAATACGCAGTATTTT. The full variable domain, rest sourced from reference TRBV7-9 and TRBJ2-3, is DTGVSQNPRHKITKRGQNVTFRCDPISEHNRLYWYRQTLGQGPEFLTYFQNEAQLEKSRLLSDRFSAERPKGSFSTLEIQRTEQGDSAMYLCASSSPPPAGGPNTQYFGPGTRLTVL.

This chain joins TRBV4-1 and TRBJ2-3; D call uncertain. The CDR3 totals 14 residues. Germline-derived CDR1 and CDR2 are MGHRA and YSYEKL. Trimming shortened V by 1 base and J by 0 bases, and 5 bases separated the two germline ends. The DNA of the CDR3 is TGCGCCAGCAGCCAAGGACCCAGCACAGATACGCAGTATTTT. Amino acids: CASSQGPSTDTQYF.

This chain uses TRBV6-5 with TRBJ1-1, with a weak D call TRBD1 (5 bases). CDR3 length: 14 amino acids. The V gene's germline CDR1 is MNHEY and CDR2 SVGAGI. The ends were cut back, 5 bases at V and 4 bases at J, with 14 bases in the middle. CDR3 DNA sequence: TGTGCCAGCAGTGCGGGGCCAGAGGCCACTGAAGCTTTCTTT. Its translation: CASSAGPEATEAFF.

About this clone: An end of the junction differs from the germline gene, which may be a read error. CDR3 in amino acids: CAGSHHPGTQGPDTQYF. CDR3 sequence (DNA): TGTGCCGGCAGCCACCATCCCGGGACCCAAGGGCCAGATACGCAGTATTTT. The rearrangement uses TRBV2 and TRBJ2-3; D may be TRBD1 or TRBD2 (5 bases each). Germline-derived CDR1 and CDR2 are SNHLY and FYNNEI. The CDR3 consists of 17 residues.

This sequence joins TRBV5-1 and TRBJ2-7; 11 bases fit TRBD2. Trimming removed 7 bases from V and 5 bases from J; junction bases left unmatched: 5. The CDR3 totals 13 residues. Germline V lookup: CDR1 SGHRS, CDR2 YFSETQ. The CDR3 loop reads CASQLAGDDEQYF. CDR3 DNA: TGCGCCAGCCAACTAGCGGGAGATGACGAGCAGTACTTC.

The rearrangement joins TRBV7-3 to TRBJ2-3; TRBD1 or TRBD2 may be the D gene (5 bases each). CDR3 length equals 17 residues. From germline, CDR1 is SGHTA and CDR2 FQGTGA. V lost 4 bases to trimming and J lost 1 base, with 18 bases between them. CDR3: CASSSGGGAGGTDTQYF. Here the CDR3 DNA reads TGTGCCAGCAGCTCAGGTGGGGGAGCCGGGGGCACAGATACGCAGTATTTT. Looking up the rest from reference TRBV7-3 and TRBJ2-3 gives the full variable domain: GAGVSQTPSNKVTEKGKYVELRCDPISGHTALYWYRQSLGQGPEFLIYFQGTGAADDSGLPNDRFFAVRPEGSVSTLKIQRTERGDSAVYLCASSSGGGAGGTDTQYFGPGTRLTVL.

The chain combines TRBV13 with TRBJ2-7; TRBD1 or TRBD2 may be the D gene (6 bases each). Germline V lookup: CDR1 PRHDT, CDR2 FYEKMQ (reference sequence). The V end was cut by 3 bases, the J end by 0 bases, with 12 bases between. The CDR3 is 15 amino acids. CDR3 sequence (DNA): TGTGCCAGCAGCTTTAGGGGGGCCGGCTCCTACGAGCAGTACTTC. It translates to CASSFRGAGSYEQYF.

V usage is TRBV7-9 and J usage is TRBJ1-1; 8 nucleotides match TRBD1. Trimming took 1 base from V and 3 from J; bases not matched to a gene: 7. The V gene's germline CDR1 is SEHNR and CDR2 FQNEAQ (reference sequence). The CDR3 is 16 amino acids. The CDR3 spells CASSLVQGAGDTEAFF. In DNA form, the CDR3 reads TGTGCCAGCAGCTTAGTTCAGGGGGCTGGAGACACTGAAGCTTTCTTT.

In its sample, this clone was seen a few times. The chain couples TRBV13 to TRBJ1-4, with D perhaps matching TRBD1 (5 bases). CDR3 length equals 14 residues. The V gene's germline CDR1 is PRHDT and CDR2 FYEKMQ (reference sequence). With 2 bases removed from V and 4 bases from J, the gap between germline ends came to 8 bases. CDR3 sequence: CASSLQGVNEKLFF. DNA for the CDR3: TGTGCCAGCAGCTTACAGGGAGTTAATGAAAAACTGTTTTTT. Supplemented by reference TRBV13 and TRBJ1-4, the full variable domain reads AAGVIQSPRHLIKEKRETATLKCYPIPRHDTVYWYQQGPGQDPQFLISFYEKMQSDKGSIPDRFSAQQFSDYHSELNMSSLELGDSALYFCASSLQGVNEKLFFGSGTQLSVL.

The gene calls are TRBV5-5 and TRBJ2-7; 8 bases map to TRBD1. CDR1 SGHKS and CDR2 YYEKEE come from the germline V gene (reference sequence). The junction had 8 bases not matched to a gene; V was cut back by 3 bases and J by 3 bases. This CDR3 contains 15 residues. The CDR3 coding sequence is TGTGCCAGCAGCTACTGGACAGGGAGCGGCTACGAGCAGTACTTC. Amino acids: CASSYWTGSGYEQYF.

V usage is TRBV9 and J usage is TRBJ2-2; D unclear. CDR3 length equals 15 residues. Trimming left V 0 bases short and J 4 bases short, with 10 bases between. Germline CDR1 SGDLS, CDR2 YYNGEE. CDR3 sequence: CASSVASGSTGELFF. The CDR3 DNA follows: TGTGCCAGCAGCGTAGCGTCGGGTAGCACCGGGGAGCTGTTTTTT.

This chain uses TRBV5-1 with TRBJ2-2; D may be TRBD1 (5 bases). V lost 3 bases to trimming and J lost 6 bases, with 15 bases between them. In germline, CDR1 is SGHRS, CDR2 YFSETQ. The CDR3 extends over 15 amino acids. DNA for the CDR3: TGCGCCAGCAGCTCCCCAGACAGTGTAGCCGGGGAGCTGTTTTTT. This translates into CASSSPDSVAGELFF.

The chain is built from TRBV6-6 and TRBJ1-4; the D is unclear. The CDR3 extends over 15 amino acids. Trimming removed 8 bases from V and 4 bases from J, with 17 bases in between. Germline CDR1 MNHNY, CDR2 SVGAGI (reference sequence). CDR3: CASGLRALGNEKLFF. The DNA for the CDR3 is TGTGCCAGCGGGCTACGAGCGCTGGGTAATGAAAAACTGTTTTTT.

The genes are TRBV10-3 and TRBJ2-7; 12 nucleotides line up with TRBD2. Germline trimming cut 3 bases from V and 5 bases from J; bases unmatched to any gene: 5. This CDR3 region has 15 residues. Germline lookup yields CDR1 ENHRY and CDR2 SYGVKD. The CDR3: CAISDPGLAGNEQYF. DNA of the CDR3: TGTGCCATCAGTGACCCCGGACTAGCGGGAAACGAGCAGTACTTC.

The gene calls are TRBV29-1 and TRBJ2-5, with 14 bases that match TRBD2. CDR3 length: 15 amino acids. Germline trimming cut 4 bases from V and 5 bases from J; bases unmatched to any gene: 6. Per germline, CDR1 SQVTM and CDR2 ANQGSEA. The CDR3: CSVAGLAGVRETQYF. DNA of the CDR3: TGCAGCGTTGCGGGACTAGCGGGAGTTCGTGAGACCCAGTACTTC.

The J gene is TRBJ2-1, the V gene TRBV7-9; 10 nucleotides match TRBD2. Unmatched junction bases numbered 8, after V lost 5 bases and J lost 7 bases. CDR1 and CDR2 from the germline V gene are SEHNR and FQNEAQ (reference sequence). This CDR3 region has 15 residues. DNA for the CDR3: TGTGCCAGCAGCATGGGGGCTAGCGGGAGAAATGAGCAGTTCTTC. As protein: CASSMGASGRNEQFF.

A word on this clone: The sample carries other DNA sequences with the same CDR3. V gene TRBV7-6 combines with J gene TRBJ2-3; 11 bases line up with TRBD2. In germline, CDR1 is SGHVS, CDR2 FNYEAQ. The CDR3 length is 16 residues. The trim removed 2 bases at V and 6 bases at J, leaving 7 bases unmatched. The CDR3 here is CASSLTTSGIRDTQYF. The CDR3 region has the DNA TGTGCCAGCAGCTTAACGACTAGCGGGATAAGGGATACGCAGTATTTT.

This chain joins TRBV9 and TRBJ2-1; D remains unclear. V was pared by 4 bases and J by 6 bases, with 14 bases between. The germline gives CDR1 SGDLS, CDR2 YYNGEE. The CDR3 is 14 amino acids. CDR3 bases: TGTGCCAGCAGCTCTCCGGACGGTTTCAATGAGCAGTTCTTC. It is translated as CASSSPDGFNEQFF.

V and J are TRBV5-1 and TRBJ2-3, with 12 bases matching TRBD2. Germline V gene sequence: CDR1 SGHRS, CDR2 YFSETQ. V gave up 1 base and J gave up 0 bases; unmatched junction bases: 3. This CDR3 is built from 17 residues. The CDR3: CASSLNLAGGSTDTQYF. CDR3 nucleotide sequence: TGCGCCAGCAGCTTGAACCTAGCGGGGGGGAGCACAGATACGCAGTATTTT.

The table lists this clone with a few counts. V gene TRBV28 combines with J gene TRBJ2-7; D ambiguous. The CDR3 loop spans 11 amino acids. Germline V lookup: CDR1 MDHEN, CDR2 SYDVKM. V was cut by 3 bases and J by 0 bases, with 0 bases left in between. This chain's CDR3 is CASSFSYEQYF. The CDR3 region has the DNA TGTGCCAGCAGTTTCTCCTACGAGCAGTACTTC.

This chain connects TRBV7-9 to TRBJ1-1; TRBD1 matches 7 bases. V dropped 5 bases and J dropped 1; count of bases not matched to a gene: 4. The CDR3 has 14 amino acids. Germline loops: CDR1 SEHNR, CDR2 FQNEAQ (reference sequence). CDR3 sequence: CASSLRTGNTEAFF. CDR3 DNA sequence: TGTGCCAGCAGCCTCCGGACAGGGAACACTGAAGCTTTCTTT.

The V call is TRBV20-1, the J call TRBJ2-5; unclear D gene. The J call may be wrong; the DNA end is better matched by TRBJ2-7. CDR1 is DFQATT, CDR2 SNEGSKA, per germline (reference sequence). This CDR3 spans 11 amino acids. The CDR3 loop is CSAPWGYEQYF. CDR3 DNA: TGCAGTGCCCCGTGGGGATACGAGCAGTACTTC.

The chain recombines TRBV30 with TRBJ1-4, with D perhaps TRBD1 (5 bases). V lost 4 bases, J lost 3 bases, and 15 bases lay in between. Germline CDR1 reads GTSNPN; CDR2 reads SVGIG (reference sequence). This CDR3 is 15 amino acids long. CDR3 nucleotide sequence: TGTGCCTGGACCGTAATGCAGGGAGCTAATGAAAAACTGTTTTTT. This sequence encodes CAWTVMQGANEKLFF. The entire variable domain, with the rest obtained from reference TRBV30 and TRBJ1-4, is as follows: SQTIHQWPATLVQPVGSPLSLECTVEGTSNPNLYWYRQAAGRGLQLLFYSVGIGQISSEVPQNLSASRPQDRQFILSSKKLLLSDSGFYLCAWTVMQGANEKLFFGSGTQLSVL.

The V gene is TRBV4-3, the J gene TRBJ2-7; tentative D call: TRBD1 (7 bases). The CDR3 has 16 amino acids. V was cut by 1 base and J by 5 bases, with 18 bases left in between. Per germline, CDR1 LGHNA and CDR2 YSLEER. The CDR3 is CASSQVYRGGFHEQYF. CDR3 DNA: TGCGCCAGCAGCCAAGTCTACAGGGGAGGTTTTCACGAGCAGTACTTC.

This clone has only one observation. The chain combines TRBV2 with TRBJ1-4; D gene ambiguous. Germline V gene lookup returns CDR1 SNHLY and CDR2 FYNNEI. Trimming pared 2 bases from V and 4 bases from J, leaving 5 bases between. The CDR3 loop spans 13 amino acids. Here the CDR3 DNA reads TGTGCCAGCAGTGAAACAGATAATGAAAAACTGTTTTTT. Its translation: CASSETDNEKLFF.